This TCR beta chain was sequenced during a study of cytomegalovirus exposure and HLA in healthy donors. The overall study: The same platform was used for the roughly 120 validation repertoires and the 600 to 700 first-cohort repertoires, a later analysis reported. General study findings and limits: The authors listed about 170 TCR beta chains as cytomegalovirus-associated. It was found in a later analysis that first-cohort TCR clusters tended to co-occur in the 100 to 150 validation repertoires.

Only in-frame clones appear in the TCRdb table, and some are missing; sequencing was by immunoSEQ multiplex PCR. The sample records over 250,000 clones, roughly 87% being singletons. With 2 bases clipped from V and 8 bases from J, the junction kept 7 bases outside the gene matches. Germline V gene data show CDR1 as MRHNA and CDR2 as SNTAGT. The CDR3 length is 15 residues. A note on this clone: Antigen specificity is unknown.

The V and J genes are TRBV6-4 and TRBJ2-1; 9 nucleotides line up with TRBD2. This sequence originates from a woman aged 30 to 39 in good health and CMV-seropositive. The source material was PBMCs. This chain's CDR3 is CASSDPGLAFYEQFF. The DNA for the CDR3 is TGTGCCAGCAGTGACCCGGGACTAGCTTTTTATGAGCAGTTCTTC.